This T cell receptor (beta chain) was captured in a study of siplizumab effects on memory and regulatory T cells. Findings of the study overall: In the presence of siplizumab, alloreactive sequences traceable to unstimulated CD4+ memory cells were significantly reduced.

The V gene's germline CDR1 is MGHDK and CDR2 SYGVNS. The CDR3 sequence is 17 residues long. The V gene lost 6 bases and the J gene lost 2 bases, with 21 bases spanning the gap. This clone was seen a single time. What it recognizes is unknown. Here immunoSEQ multiplex PCR was the method, and the copy in TCRdb shows in-frame clones only, minus some. Among over 45,000 clones, around 97% were seen once, and the ten largest hold 0.9% to 1.2%. The source of this sequence is a human donor in good health. The V gene is TRBV25-1, the J gene TRBJ2-3, with D possibly being TRBD1 (5 bases). Sequenced input: naive CD8+ T cells sorted from blood. CDR3: CASSSPKGVSNTDTQYF. The DNA for the CDR3 is TGTGCCAGCAGCTCACCGAAAGGGGTATCTAACACAGATACGCAGTATTTT.